The source of this TCR beta chain is a study of shared clonotypes between healthy human individuals. The study's findings and limits: It was observed that approximately 5% of naive CD4 clonotypes were shared across several donors.

Concerning this clone itself: The antigen is not known.

Sequencing used immunoSEQ multiplex PCR; TCRdb keeps in-frame clones, though not all of them. This sample has some 2.4 million clones; roughly 93% occur once, and the top ten carry about 0.34%. V lost 5 bases and J lost 5, with 18 bases in between. CDR1 and CDR2 (germline): SGHTA, FQGTGA. CDR3 length equals 15 residues. The specimen sequenced was naive CD4+ T cells from PBMCs. Subset given: CD45RA+ positively selected. The chain employs TRBV7-3 and TRBJ1-2; possibly TRBD1 for D (6 bases). This receptor was taken from a man aged 18 to 29 in good health. Some clones in this sample may be carry-over from other donors' samples. The CDR3 reads CASSPRVGASYGYTF. In DNA form, the CDR3 reads TGTGCCAGCAGCCCGCGAGTGGGGGCGAGTTATGGCTACACCTTC.